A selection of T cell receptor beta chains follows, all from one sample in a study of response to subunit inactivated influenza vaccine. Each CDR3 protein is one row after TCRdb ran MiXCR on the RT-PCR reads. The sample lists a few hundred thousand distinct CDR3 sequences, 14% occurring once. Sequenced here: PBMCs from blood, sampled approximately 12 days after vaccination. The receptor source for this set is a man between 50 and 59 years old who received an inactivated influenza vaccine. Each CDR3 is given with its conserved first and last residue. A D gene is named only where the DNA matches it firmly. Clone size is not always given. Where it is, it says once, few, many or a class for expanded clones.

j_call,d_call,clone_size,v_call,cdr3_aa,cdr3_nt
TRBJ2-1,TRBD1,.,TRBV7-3,CASSTQQGAFLNEQFF,TGTGCCAGCAGCACACAGCAGGGGGCTTTTCTCAATGAGCAGTTCTTC
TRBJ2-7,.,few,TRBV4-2,CASSQRSGTGPQYF,TGTGCCAGCAGCCAAAGATCCGGGACCGGGCCGCAGTACTTC
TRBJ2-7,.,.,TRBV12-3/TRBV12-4,CASSPAGTEQYF,TGTGCCAGCAGCCCCGCGGGGACCGAGCAGTACTTC
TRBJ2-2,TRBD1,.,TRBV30,CAWRGQGTGELFF,TGTGCCTGGAGGGGACAGGGGACCGGGGAGCTGTTTTTT
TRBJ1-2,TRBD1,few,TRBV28,CASRRQGYGYTF,TGTGCCAGCAGGCGACAGGGTTACGGCTACACCTTC
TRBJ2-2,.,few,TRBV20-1,CSARDPSGSANTGELFF,TGCAGTGCTAGAGATCCCTCCGGGTCCGCGAACACCGGGGAGCTGTTTTTT
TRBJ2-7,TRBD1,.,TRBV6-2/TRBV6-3,CASTSSGQGAFEQYF,TGTGCCAGCACCTCCAGTGGGCAGGGGGCTTTCGAGCAGTACTTC
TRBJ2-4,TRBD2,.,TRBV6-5,CASSFGGGREYF,TGTGCCAGCAGTTTCGGGGGCGGGAGGGAGTACTTC
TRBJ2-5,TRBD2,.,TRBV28,CASSPRTSGSITQYF,TGTGCCAGCAGTCCAAGGACTAGCGGGTCCATCACCCAGTACTTC
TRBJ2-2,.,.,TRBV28,CASSFRAGKNTGELFF,TGTGCCAGCAGTTTCCGGGCAGGCAAGAACACCGGGGAGCTGTTTTTT
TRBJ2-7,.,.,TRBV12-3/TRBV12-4,CASSNGQMRDEQYF,TGTGCCAGCAGTAACGGACAAATGAGGGACGAGCAGTACTTC
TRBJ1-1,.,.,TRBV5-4,CASSAGRGPGTEAFF,TGTGCCAGCAGCGCCGGGCGGGGACCAGGGACTGAAGCTTTCTTT
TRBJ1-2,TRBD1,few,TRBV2,CASSVPRTGGDEGGYTF,TGTGCCAGCAGTGTCCCAAGGACAGGGGGCGATGAAGGTGGCTACACCTTC
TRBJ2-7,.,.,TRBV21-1,CASSNTLQGSYEQYF,TGTGCCAGCAGCAACACCCTTCAGGGATCCTACGAGCAGTACTTC
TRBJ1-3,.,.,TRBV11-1,CASSVAGTSYSSGNTIYF,TGTGCCAGCAGCGTTGCCGGGACATCTTATAGCTCTGGAAACACCATATATTTT
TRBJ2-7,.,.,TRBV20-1,CSARGERPFSYEQYF,TGCAGTGCTAGAGGGGAGAGGCCCTTTTCTTACGAGCAGTACTTC
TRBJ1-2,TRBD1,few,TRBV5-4,CASSLIRGTQENGYTF,TGTGCCAGCAGCCTAATCAGGGGGACCCAAGAAAACGGCTACACCTTC
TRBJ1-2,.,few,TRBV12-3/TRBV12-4,CASSPRTVNYGYTF,TGTGCCAGCAGCCCAAGGACGGTGAACTATGGCTACACCTTC
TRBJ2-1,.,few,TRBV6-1,CASSPGRASSYNEQFF,TGTGCCAGCAGTCCGGGACGGGCGAGCTCCTACAATGAGCAGTTCTTC
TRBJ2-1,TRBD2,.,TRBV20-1,CSARGGLAGGSYNEQFF,TGCAGTGCTAGAGGGGGACTAGCGGGAGGGTCCTACAATGAGCAGTTCTTC
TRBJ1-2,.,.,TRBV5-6,CASSIYRVNYGYTF,TGTGCCAGCAGCATATACAGGGTGAACTATGGCTACACCTTC
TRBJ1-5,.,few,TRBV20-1,CSAFTGPHQPQHF,TGCAGTGCTTTTACAGGTCCACATCAGCCCCAGCATTTT
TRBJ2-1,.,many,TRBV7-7,CASSLEGAPYNEQFF,TGTGCTAGCAGCTTGGAGGGGGCACCTTACAATGAGCAGTTCTTC
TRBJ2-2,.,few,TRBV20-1,CSLQGTGELFF,TGCAGTTTACAGGGAACCGGGGAGCTGTTTTTT
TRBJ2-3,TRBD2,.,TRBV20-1,CSALPGLGLLTDTQYF,TGCAGTGCTCTTCCCGGACTAGGACTACTCACAGATACGCAGTATTTT
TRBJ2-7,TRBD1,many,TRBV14,CASSPSGQGLYEQYF,TGTGCCAGCAGCCCATCGGGACAGGGCCTCTACGAGCAGTACTTC
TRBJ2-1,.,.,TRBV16,CASSRLRESNEQFF,TGTGCCAGCAGCCGTTTACGGGAGTCGAATGAGCAGTTCTTC
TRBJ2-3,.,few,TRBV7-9,CASSISGTLSTDTQYF,TGTGCCAGCAGCATCTCCGGGACTTTATCCACAGATACGCAGTATTTT
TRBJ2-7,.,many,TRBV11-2,CASSLTSSYEQYF,TGTGCCAGCAGCTTAACGTCCAGCTACGAGCAGTACTTC
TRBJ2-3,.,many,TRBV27,CASSLRDSVWLRGVPDTQYF,TGTGCCAGCAGTTTAAGAGACTCGGTTTGGCTTCGGGGAGTCCCAGATACGCAGTATTTT
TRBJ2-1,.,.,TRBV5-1,CASSPVGAGNEQFF,TGCGCCAGCAGCCCCGTGGGGGCGGGCAATGAGCAGTTCTTC
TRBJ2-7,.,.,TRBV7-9,CARSPGLLYDQYF,TGTGCCAGGAGCCCCGGGCTCCTCTACGACCAGTACTTC
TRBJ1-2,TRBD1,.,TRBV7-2,CASSTAGQGAGYGYTF,TGTGCCAGCAGCACGGCGGGACAGGGGGCTGGGTATGGCTACACCTTC
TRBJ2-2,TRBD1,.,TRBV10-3,CAISDLGQATGELFF,TGTGCCATCAGTGACCTGGGACAGGCCACCGGGGAGCTGTTTTTT
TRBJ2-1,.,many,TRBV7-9,CASSLGVREQFF,TGTGCCAGCAGCCTTGGAGTCCGTGAGCAGTTCTTC
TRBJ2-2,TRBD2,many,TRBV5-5,CASSVGLAGVTGELFF,TGTGCCAGCAGCGTGGGACTAGCGGGAGTCACCGGGGAGCTGTTTTTT
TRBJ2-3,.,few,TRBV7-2,CASSLVRGDTQYF,TGTGCCAGCAGCTTAGTCAGGGGCGATACGCAGTATTTT
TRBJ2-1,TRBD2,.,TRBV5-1,CASSYRLAGVRNEQFF,TGCGCCAGCAGTTACCGACTAGCGGGAGTTAGGAATGAGCAGTTCTTC
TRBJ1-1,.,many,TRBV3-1,CASSRGTNTEAFF,TGTGCCAGCAGCCGTGGTACGAACACTGAAGCTTTCTTT
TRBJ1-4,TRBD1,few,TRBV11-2,CASRSGTGRSEKLFF,TGTGCCAGCAGGTCCGGGACAGGGCGTAGTGAAAAACTGTTTTTT
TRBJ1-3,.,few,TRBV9,CASSVGTESSGNTIYF,TGTGCCAGCAGCGTAGGGACAGAGAGCTCTGGAAACACCATATATTTT
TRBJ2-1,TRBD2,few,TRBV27,CASSDRLGLAGDNEQFF,TGTGCCAGCAGTGATAGACTGGGACTAGCGGGTGACAATGAGCAGTTCTTC
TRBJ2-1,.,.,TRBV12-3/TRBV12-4,CASSLDGGAEREFF,TGTGCCAGCAGTTTAGACGGAGGAGCGGAAAGGGAGTTCTTC
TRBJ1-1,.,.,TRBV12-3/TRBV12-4,CASSPDNRNTEAFF,TGTGCCAGCAGTCCCGATAACAGGAACACTGAAGCTTTCTTT
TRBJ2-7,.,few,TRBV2,CASSTDSSRQYF,TGTGCCAGCAGTACCGACTCCTCCCGGCAGTACTTC
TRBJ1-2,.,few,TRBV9,CASSVDKGPYGYTF,TGTGCCAGCAGCGTAGATAAGGGTCCCTATGGCTACACCTTC
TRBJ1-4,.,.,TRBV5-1,CASSLDPQGKLFF,TGCGCCAGCAGCTTGGACCCACAGGGTAAACTGTTTTTT
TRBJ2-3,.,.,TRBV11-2,CASSPRQGRGSTDTQYF,TGTGCCAGCAGCCCCCGACAGGGACGGGGGAGCACAGATACGCAGTATTTT